A selection of T cell receptor beta chains follows, all from one sample in a study of blood T cell repertoires in COVID-19. Using immunoSEQ multiplex PCR, the repertoire was profiled, and TCRdb retains in-frame clones only, with some absent. Of hundreds of thousands of clones listed, just under 90% are singletons. The sequenced sample was PBMCs or T cells enriched from blood (not recorded which). The receptor set was obtained from a man aged 45 to 65 who had been exposed to COVID-19. The CDR3 runs from the conserved cysteine through the conserved F or W. The order of the fields is J gene, D gene, clone size, V gene, CDR3 protein, CDR3 DNA. A D gene is named only where the DNA matches it firmly. Clone size, where shown, is once, few, many, or a class for clones that have expanded.

J: TRBJ2-5
D: .
size: .
V: TRBV7-3
CDR3: CASSPNPGTAQETQYF
DNA: TGTGCCAGCAGCCCAAACCCGGGGACTGCTCAAGAGACCCAGTACTTC

J: TRBJ1-2
D: .
size: .
V: TRBV11-3
CDR3: CASSLRGSGAGYTF
DNA: TGTGCCAGCAGCTTACGGGGATCAGGGGCTGGCTACACCTTC

J: TRBJ2-1
D: TRBD2
size: .
V: TRBV19
CDR3: CASSIEERREANEQFF
DNA: TGTGCCAGTAGTATTGAAGAGAGGCGGGAGGCCAATGAGCAGTTCTTC

J: TRBJ1-3
D: .
size: .
V: TRBV19
CDR3: CASQPQGGFGNTIYF
DNA: TGTGCCAGCCAACCTCAGGGAGGTTTCGGAAACACCATATATTTT

J: TRBJ2-4
D: TRBD2
size: .
V: TRBV27
CDR3: CASRPLAGPNQYF
DNA: TGTGCCAGCAGGCCACTAGCGGGTCCGAATCAGTACTTC

J: TRBJ1-5
D: .
size: .
V: TRBV2
CDR3: CASSEQGSYQPQHF
DNA: TGTGCCAGCAGTGAACAGGGGTCGTATCAGCCCCAGCATTTT

J: TRBJ1-5
D: .
size: .
V: TRBV5-1
CDR3: CASSLGTASNQPQHF
DNA: TGCGCCAGCAGCTTGGGGACAGCTAGCAATCAGCCCCAGCATTTT

J: TRBJ1-1
D: .
size: .
V: TRBV7-9
CDR3: CASSPKGWDKNTEAFF
DNA: TGTGCCAGCAGCCCTAAGGGATGGGACAAGAACACTGAAGCTTTCTTT

J: TRBJ2-3
D: TRBD1
size: few
V: TRBV5-1
CDR3: CASSVWTGKTSTDTQYF
DNA: TGCGCCAGCAGCGTATGGACAGGGAAAACTAGCACAGATACGCAGTATTTT

J: TRBJ2-5
D: .
size: .
V: TRBV19
CDR3: CASSINGGQETQYF
DNA: TGTGCCAGTAGTATTAATGGAGGACAAGAGACCCAGTACTTC

J: TRBJ1-1
D: .
size: .
V: TRBV5-6
CDR3: CASSYQALSMNTEAFF
DNA: TGTGCCAGCAGCTACCAGGCGCTATCTATGAACACTGAAGCTTTCTTT

J: TRBJ2-5
D: .
size: .
V: TRBV5-1
CDR3: CASSGGSVETQYF
DNA: TGCGCCAGCAGCGGGGGCTCGGTGGAGACCCAGTACTTC

J: TRBJ1-2
D: TRBD1
size: .
V: TRBV29-1
CDR3: CSATPGQGDYGYTF
DNA: TGCAGCGCCACTCCGGGACAGGGGGACTATGGCTACACCTTC

J: TRBJ1-2
D: .
size: .
V: TRBV18
CDR3: CASSPREGGGRYGYTF
DNA: TGTGCCAGCTCACCACGAGAGGGGGGGGGCCGCTATGGCTACACCTTC

J: TRBJ2-2
D: .
size: .
V: TRBV24-1
CDR3: CATSGGNTGELFF
DNA: TGTGCCACCAGTGGAGGGAACACCGGGGAGCTGTTTTTT

J: TRBJ2-2
D: .
size: .
V: TRBV9
CDR3: CASSVRGSTGELFF
DNA: TGTGCCAGCAGCGTCAGGGGATCCACCGGGGAGCTGTTTTTT

J: TRBJ1-1
D: .
size: .
V: TRBV7-2
CDR3: CASSLGGMLSEAFF
DNA: TGTGCCAGCAGCTTAGGTGGCATGTTAAGTGAAGCTTTCTTT

J: TRBJ2-1
D: TRBD2
size: .
V: TRBV30
CDR3: CAWGLAGRPFF
DNA: TGTGCCTGGGGTCTAGCGGGAAGACCGTTCTTC

J: TRBJ1-1
D: .
size: .
V: TRBV28
CDR3: CASSGSDVGPYTEAFF
DNA: TGTGCCAGCAGTGGGTCCGACGTGGGCCCGTACACTGAAGCTTTCTTT

J: TRBJ1-1
D: .
size: .
V: TRBV6-5
CDR3: CASSYFPEGTEAFF
DNA: TGTGCCAGCAGTTATTTTCCGGAGGGCACTGAAGCTTTCTTT

J: TRBJ1-2
D: .
size: .
V: TRBV10-3
CDR3: CATSGDRYGYTF
DNA: TGTGCCACCAGCGGAGATCGGTATGGCTACACCTTC

J: TRBJ1-5
D: .
size: .
V: TRBV15
CDR3: CATSRGVMGGSNQPQHF
DNA: TGTGCCACCAGCAGAGGGGTCATGGGGGGTTCGAATCAGCCCCAGCATTTT

J: TRBJ1-1
D: TRBD1
size: .
V: TRBV29-1
CDR3: CSVRQGWGMNTEAFF
DNA: TGCAGCGTCAGACAGGGTTGGGGTATGAACACTGAAGCTTTCTTT

J: TRBJ1-1
D: TRBD1
size: .
V: TRBV5-1
CDR3: CASSRDPGTDNTEAFF
DNA: TGCGCCAGCAGCCGAGACCCCGGGACAGATAACACTGAAGCTTTCTTT

J: TRBJ1-5
D: .
size: .
V: TRBV19
CDR3: CASSLRVIFQPQHF
DNA: TGTGCTAGCTCGCTGAGGGTGATTTTTCAGCCCCAGCATTTT

J: TRBJ2-2
D: TRBD2
size: .
V: TRBV27
CDR3: CASSLLSLADYTGELFF
DNA: TGTGCCAGCAGTTTATTATCTCTAGCGGACTACACCGGGGAGCTGTTTTTT

J: TRBJ1-2
D: .
size: .
V: TRBV19
CDR3: CASSVSTVPTYGYTF
DNA: TGTGCCAGTAGTGTCTCGACAGTTCCCACCTATGGCTACACCTTC

J: TRBJ2-3
D: .
size: .
V: TRBV5-5
CDR3: CASSSRLDTQYF
DNA: TGTGCCAGCAGCTCCAGACTTGATACGCAGTATTTT

J: TRBJ1-5
D: .
size: .
V: TRBV11-2
CDR3: CASSQSGSGNQPQHF
DNA: TGTGCCAGCAGCCAGTCCGGGAGCGGCAATCAGCCCCAGCATTTT

J: TRBJ2-5
D: .
size: .
V: TRBV9
CDR3: CASSVGGREETQYF
DNA: TGTGCCAGCAGCGTAGGTGGGAGAGAAGAGACCCAGTACTTC

J: TRBJ1-5
D: .
size: .
V: TRBV19
CDR3: CASTSFGGQPQHF
DNA: TGTGCCAGTACTTCTTTCGGCGGTCAGCCCCAGCATTTT

J: TRBJ2-1
D: .
size: .
V: TRBV28
CDR3: CASSQDSYNEQFF
DNA: TGTGCCAGCAGCCAAGACAGTTACAATGAGCAGTTCTTC

J: TRBJ2-5
D: .
size: .
V: TRBV28
CDR3: CASSLPDQRGGGQYF
DNA: TGTGCCAGCAGTTTACCCGACCAGAGGGGAGGTGGCCAGTACTTC

J: TRBJ1-2
D: TRBD1
size: once
V: TRBV9
CDR3: CASSVRPGQGSAGYTF
DNA: TGTGCCAGCAGCGTGAGACCGGGACAGGGGAGCGCTGGCTACACCTTC

J: TRBJ1-4
D: .
size: .
V: TRBV7-7
CDR3: CASSLGLGRHEKLFF
DNA: TGTGCTAGCAGCTTAGGTCTCGGCAGGCATGAAAAACTGTTTTTT

J: TRBJ1-2
D: .
size: .
V: TRBV28
CDR3: CASSPQGFYGYTF
DNA: TGTGCCAGCAGTCCACAGGGTTTCTATGGCTACACCTTC

J: TRBJ2-2
D: .
size: once
V: TRBV5-1
CDR3: CASSPGLFTGELFF
DNA: TGCGCCAGCAGCCCGGGACTGTTCACCGGGGAGCTGTTTTTT

J: TRBJ1-1
D: .
size: once
V: TRBV4-2
CDR3: CASSQDTQVVRAFF
DNA: TGTGCCAGCAGCCAAGATACACAGGTAGTGAGAGCTTTCTTT

J: TRBJ1-3
D: .
size: .
V: TRBV4-2
CDR3: CASSQEGVFLDTIYF
DNA: TGTGCCAGCAGCCAAGAGGGAGTGTTTTTGGACACCATATATTTT

J: TRBJ1-6
D: .
size: .
V: TRBV30
CDR3: CAWSPKQVLENSPLHF
DNA: TGTGCCTGGAGCCCAAAACAGGTTCTTGAAAATTCACCCCTCCACTTT

J: TRBJ2-7
D: .
size: .
V: TRBV19
CDR3: CASSVQGMSYEQYF
DNA: TGTGCCAGTAGTGTCCAGGGAATGTCCTACGAGCAGTACTTC

J: TRBJ2-4
D: TRBD1
size: .
V: TRBV7-9
CDR3: CASSWDRAIAGIQYF
DNA: TGTGCCAGCAGCTGGGACAGGGCCATTGCGGGCATTCAGTACTTC

J: TRBJ1-2
D: .
size: .
V: TRBV18
CDR3: CASSPNKDSYGYTF
DNA: TGTGCCAGCTCACCAAACAAGGACTCCTATGGCTACACCTTC

J: TRBJ2-1
D: .
size: .
V: TRBV29-1
CDR3: CSVRGYSYNEQFF
DNA: TGCAGCGTCCGAGGCTACTCCTACAATGAGCAGTTCTTC

J: TRBJ2-1
D: .
size: .
V: TRBV5-1
CDR3: CASSLAGNEQFF
DNA: TGCGCCAGCAGCTTGGCGGGGAATGAGCAGTTCTTC

J: TRBJ2-6
D: .
size: .
V: TRBV5-1
CDR3: CASMGPSGANVLTF
DNA: TGCGCCAGCATGGGGCCCTCTGGGGCCAACGTCCTGACTTTC

J: TRBJ1-1
D: .
size: .
V: TRBV7-8
CDR3: CASSRHGTSYEAFF
DNA: TGTGCCAGCAGCCGACATGGGACATCGTATGAAGCTTTCTTT

J: TRBJ1-5
D: .
size: once
V: TRBV30
CDR3: CAWSPQGQPQHF
DNA: TGTGCCTGGAGTCCACAGGGACAGCCCCAGCATTTT

J: TRBJ1-6
D: .
size: .
V: TRBV6-2/TRBV6-3
CDR3: CASSSTGHSPLHF
DNA: TGTGCCAGCAGTTCAACAGGGCATTCACCCCTCCACTTT

J: TRBJ2-1
D: TRBD2
size: .
V: TRBV7-9
CDR3: CASTLSSGYNEQFF
DNA: TGTGCCAGCACCCTTTCTAGCGGATACAATGAGCAGTTCTTC

J: TRBJ1-2
D: .
size: .
V: TRBV11-2
CDR3: CASSLGRGYGYTF
DNA: TGTGCCAGCAGCTTAGGTCGGGGGTATGGCTACACCTTC

J: TRBJ1-2
D: TRBD1
size: .
V: TRBV9
CDR3: CASSVAPNRGNYGYTF
DNA: TGTGCCAGCAGCGTAGCACCCAACAGGGGGAACTATGGCTACACCTTC

J: TRBJ2-3
D: .
size: .
V: TRBV12-3/TRBV12-4
CDR3: CASSLAYTQYF
DNA: TGTGCCAGCAGTTTGGCATATACGCAGTATTTT

J: TRBJ1-1
D: TRBD1
size: .
V: TRBV5-1
CDR3: CASSLAGQGHNTEAFF
DNA: TGCGCCAGCAGCTTGGCAGGACAGGGCCATAACACTGAAGCTTTCTTT

J: TRBJ2-3
D: TRBD2
size: .
V: TRBV10-3
CDR3: CAISVERGSTDTQYF
DNA: TGTGCCATCAGTGTGGAGCGGGGGAGCACAGATACGCAGTATTTT